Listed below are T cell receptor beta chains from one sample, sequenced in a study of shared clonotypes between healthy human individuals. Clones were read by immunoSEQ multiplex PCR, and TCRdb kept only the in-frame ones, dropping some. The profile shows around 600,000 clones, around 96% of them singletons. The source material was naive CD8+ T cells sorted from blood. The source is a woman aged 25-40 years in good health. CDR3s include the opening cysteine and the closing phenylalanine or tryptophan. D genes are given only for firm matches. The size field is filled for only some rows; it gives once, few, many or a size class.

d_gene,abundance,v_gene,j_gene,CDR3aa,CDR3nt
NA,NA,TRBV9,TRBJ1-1,CASSVDGSTEAFF,TGTGCCAGCAGCGTAGACGGTTCCACTGAAGCTTTCTTT
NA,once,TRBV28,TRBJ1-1,CASSSSAGNTEAFF,TGTGCCAGCAGTTCTAGCGCAGGGAACACTGAAGCTTTCTTT
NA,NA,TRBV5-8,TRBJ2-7,CASSLGNGPYEQYF,TGTGCCAGCAGCTTGGGAAACGGACCCTACGAGCAGTACTTC
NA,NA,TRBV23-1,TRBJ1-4,CASSQSTAGPEKLFF,TGCGCCAGCAGTCAATCTACGGCGGGACCTGAAAAACTGTTTTTT
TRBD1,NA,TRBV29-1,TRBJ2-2,CSANDRGFTGELFF,TGCAGCGCAAATGACAGGGGATTCACCGGGGAGCTGTTTTTT
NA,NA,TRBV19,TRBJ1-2,CASSTPEEVYGYTF,TGTGCCAGTAGTACCCCCGAGGAGGTCTATGGCTACACCTTC
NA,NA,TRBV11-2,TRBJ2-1,CASSLELSNEQFF,TGTGCCAGCAGCTTAGAACTCTCAAATGAGCAGTTCTTC
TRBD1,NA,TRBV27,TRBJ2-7,CASSLSWGTGVTEQYF,TGTGCCAGCAGTTTATCGTGGGGGACAGGGGTTACCGAGCAGTACTTC
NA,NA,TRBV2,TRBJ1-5,CASSDEGGTNQPQHF,TGTGCCAGCAGTGATGAAGGGGGAACAAATCAGCCCCAGCATTTT
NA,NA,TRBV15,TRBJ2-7,CATSMTDSYEQYF,TGTGCCACCAGCATGACAGACTCCTACGAGCAGTACTTC
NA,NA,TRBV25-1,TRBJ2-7,CASSEQANSYEQYF,TGTGCCAGCAGTGAACAGGCCAACTCCTACGAGCAGTACTTC